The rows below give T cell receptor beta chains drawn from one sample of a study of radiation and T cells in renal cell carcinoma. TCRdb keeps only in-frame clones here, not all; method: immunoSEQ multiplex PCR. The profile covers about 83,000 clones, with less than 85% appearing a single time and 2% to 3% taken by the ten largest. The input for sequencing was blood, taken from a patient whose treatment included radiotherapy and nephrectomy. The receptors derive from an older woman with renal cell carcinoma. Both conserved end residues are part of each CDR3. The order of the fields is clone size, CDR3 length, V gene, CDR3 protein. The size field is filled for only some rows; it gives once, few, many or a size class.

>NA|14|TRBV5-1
CASSSADTSYEQYF
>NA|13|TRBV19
CASSSGTVYGYTF
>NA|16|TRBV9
CASSAPGGGDYNEQFF
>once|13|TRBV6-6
CASTRDNGETQYF
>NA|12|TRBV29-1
CSVEESRDTQYF
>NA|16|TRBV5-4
CASSLYRALSYNEQFF
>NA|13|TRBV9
CASSTLSDQPQHF
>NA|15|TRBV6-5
CASSLMTAPNEKLFF
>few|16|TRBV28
CASSFRDPRGGTEAFF
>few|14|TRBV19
CASSIDRSTGELFF
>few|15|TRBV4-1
CASRGRTSGPYEQYF
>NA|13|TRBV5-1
CASSLGREYEQYF
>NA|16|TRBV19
CASSISGGGSNQPQHF
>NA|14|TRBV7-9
CASSTRGHTETQYF
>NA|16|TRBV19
CASSIETGGVPYEQYF
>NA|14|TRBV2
CASSVLTLNTEAFF
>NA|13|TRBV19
CASSTGLLNGYTF
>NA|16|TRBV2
CASRGLAGESYNEQFF
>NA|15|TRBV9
CASSVDGLPSRELFF
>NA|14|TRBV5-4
CASSWGQTNYGYTF
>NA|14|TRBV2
CASSRTQGWTEAFF
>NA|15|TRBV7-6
CASSVRDSAYNEQFF
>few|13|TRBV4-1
CASSQQGALIAFF
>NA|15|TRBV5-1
CASSLTGTTQETQYF
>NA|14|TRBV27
CASSLTGHLYGYTF